These 31 T cell receptor beta chains were all obtained from the same sample, sequenced in a study of blood T cell dynamics during melanoma immunotherapy. Only in-frame clones appear in the TCRdb table, and some are missing; sequencing was by immunoSEQ multiplex PCR. The table includes 6,500 to 10,000 clones, roughly nine tenths detected once. Time point noted: week 3, after first cycle of checkpoint inhibitor. The material was blood, obtained from a patient treated with checkpoint blockade. The receptors were sampled from a human donor with melanoma.

Details on this clone: Distinct nucleotide sequences in the sample also encode this CDR3. The rearrangement uses TRBV5-6 and TRBJ1-5; D gene uncertain. This CDR3 comprises 14 residues. V dropped 0 bases and J dropped 4 bases, with 8 bases sitting between them. Germline loops: CDR1 SGHDT, CDR2 YYEEEE. CDR3 residues: CASSLDPDNQPQHF. In DNA form, the CDR3 reads TGTGCCAGCAGCTTGGACCCGGATAATCAGCCCCAGCATTTT. Together with reference TRBV5-6 and TRBJ1-5, the CDR3 gives the full variable domain: DAGVTQSPTHLIKTRGQQVTLRCSPKSGHDTVSWYQQALGQGPQFIFQYYEEEERQRGNFPDRFSGHQFPNYSSELNVNALLLGDSALYLCASSLDPDNQPQHFGDGTRLSIL.

The chain combines TRBV5-5 with TRBJ2-3, with 9 positions matching TRBD2. Germline V CDR1 and CDR2: SGHKS, YYEKEE (reference sequence). The CDR3 runs 16 residues. Unmatched junction bases numbered 10, after V lost 4 bases and J lost 4 bases. This CDR3 reads CASSLMASGAADTQYF. In DNA, the CDR3 is TGTGCCAGCAGCCTGATGGCTAGCGGGGCGGCAGATACGCAGTATTTT.

The V gene is TRBV29-1, the J gene TRBJ2-2; 9 bases map to TRBD1. V dropped 6 bases and J dropped 6; count of bases not matched to a gene: 11. The CDR3 is made up of 15 amino acids. Germline-derived CDR1 and CDR2 are SQVTM and ANQGSEA. The CDR3 region has the DNA TGCAGCGTGCAGCCGGGGGACAGGGCTCCCGGGGAGCTGTTTTTT. Protein: CSVQPGDRAPGELFF.

The rearrangement uses TRBV6-5 and TRBJ2-7; 8 bases are shared with TRBD1. J lost 3 bases, V lost 0 bases, and 4 bases had no gene match. The germline V gene has CDR1 MNHEY and CDR2 SVGAGI. CDR3 length: 15 amino acids. CDR3 bases: TGTGCCAGCAGTTACTCCCGGGACAGGTTCTACGAGCAGTACTTC. This translates into CASSYSRDRFYEQYF.

This clone was recorded only once. The chain employs TRBV27 and TRBJ2-6; D might be TRBD1 (5 bases). V gave up 4 bases and J gave up 0 bases, with 13 bases separating them. The CDR3 is 17 amino acids. Germline V gives CDR1 MNHEY, CDR2 SMNVEV (reference sequence). DNA for the CDR3: TGTGCCAGCAGTTGGCAGGGCGGTGCCTCTGGGGCCAACGTCCTGACTTTC. Translated, it gives CASSWQGGASGANVLTF. Looking up the rest from reference TRBV27 and TRBJ2-6 gives the full variable domain: EAQVTQNPRYLITVTGKKLTVTCSQNMNHEYMSWYRQDPGLGLRQIYYSMNVEVTDKGDVPEGYKVSRKEKRNFPLILESPSPNQTSLYFCASSWQGGASGANVLTFGAGSRLTVL.

V and J are TRBV12-5 and TRBJ2-5; 14 bases match TRBD2. The CDR3 runs to 16 residues. Germline V CDR1 and CDR2: LGHNT, FRNRAP. The ends lost 6 bases at V and 1 base at J; junction bases unmatched: 4. Here the CDR3 DNA reads TGTGCTAGTGGCCTCGGGACTAGCGGGGGCCAAGAGACCCAGTACTTC. The encoded protein is CASGLGTSGGQETQYF.

The rearrangement joins TRBV11-2 to TRBJ1-3, with D uncertain. V was pared by 3 bases and J by 0 bases, with 9 bases between. CDR1 and CDR2 from the germline V gene are SGHAT and FQNNGV. The CDR3 length is 15 residues. The CDR3, as DNA: TGTGCCAGCAGCTTCCAGGAGGTCTCTGGAAACACCATATATTTT. As protein: CASSFQEVSGNTIYF.

This chain links TRBV7-9 with TRBJ2-7; D may be TRBD2 (5 bases). Germline CDR1 reads SEHNR; CDR2 reads FQNEAQ (reference sequence). CDR3 size: 14 residues. V lost 2 bases, J lost 5 bases, and 13 bases lay in between. The CDR3 region has the DNA TGTGCCAGCAGCTTACTTGCGGGTTTGAACGAGCAGTACTTC. It specifies CASSLLAGLNEQYF. The whole variable domain, filled in from reference TRBV7-9 and TRBJ2-7, reads DTGVSQNPRHKITKRGQNVTFRCDPISEHNRLYWYRQTLGQGPEFLTYFQNEAQLEKSRLLSDRFSAERPKGSFSTLEIQRTEQGDSAMYLCASSLLAGLNEQYFGPGTRLTVT.

This chain connects TRBV7-9 to TRBJ1-5, with D uncertain. This CDR3 spans 13 amino acids. Trimming took off 5 bases at V and 7 bases at J, with 12 bases between the two ends. Germline V lookup: CDR1 SEHNR, CDR2 FQNEAQ (reference sequence). The CDR3 nucleotides read TGTGCCAGCAGCCTGACGGCCTGGCAGCCCCAGCATTTT. It translates to CASSLTAWQPQHF. The full variable domain, its missing parts supplied by reference TRBV7-9 and TRBJ1-5, is DTGVSQNPRHKITKRGQNVTFRCDPISEHNRLYWYRQTLGQGPEFLTYFQNEAQLEKSRLLSDRFSAERPKGSFSTLEIQRTEQGDSAMYLCASSLTAWQPQHFGDGTRLSIL.

The rearrangement links TRBV7-2 to TRBJ1-1; the D gene is possibly TRBD1 (5 bases). V dropped 6 bases and J dropped 1 base, with 15 bases sitting between them. The CDR3 spans 15 residues. Per the germline V gene, CDR1 is SGHTA and CDR2 is FQGNSA. The CDR3 sequence: CASSLRWGENTEAFF. CDR3 DNA: TGTGCCAGCAGTCTAAGGTGGGGGGAGAACACTGAAGCTTTCTTT.

The chain is built from TRBV2 and TRBJ2-7, with D perhaps matching TRBD2 (6 bases). This CDR3 spans 13 amino acids. Germline V lookup: CDR1 SNHLY, CDR2 FYNNEI. V was shortened by 8 bases and J by 0 bases, with 11 bases between the two germline ends. The CDR3 nucleotides are TGTGCCAGCCGGGACTCTCCCTCCTACGAGCAGTACTTC. Its translation: CASRDSPSYEQYF. The whole variable domain, filled in from reference TRBV2 and TRBJ2-7, reads EPEVTQTPSHQVTQMGQEVILRCVPISNHLYFYWYRQILGQKVEFLVSFYNNEISEKSEIFDDQFSVERPDGSNFTLKIRSTKLEDSAMYFCASRDSPSYEQYFGPGTRLTVT.

This clone was found once. The J gene is TRBJ2-5, the V gene TRBV30; 9 bases map to TRBD2. Judging by the DNA end, TRBJ2-7 fits better; the J call may be wrong. Germline V gene sequence: CDR1 GTSNPN, CDR2 SVGIG (reference sequence). This CDR3 spans 12 amino acids. The CDR3, as DNA: TGTGCCTGGAGAGCGGGAGGCTACGAGCAGTACTTC. It is translated as CAWRAGGYEQYF.

The chain has TRBV28 and TRBJ1-1; perhaps TRBD1 as D (6 bases). The germline V and J ends were trimmed by 2 bases and 4 bases, with 11 bases remaining between them. Germline V CDR1 and CDR2: MDHEN, SYDVKM. The CDR3 is made up of 14 amino acids. The CDR3 DNA sequence: TGTGCCAGCAGTTTAGTGGCCAGGGGCACTGAAGCTTTCTTT. The encoded protein is CASSLVARGTEAFF.

The rearrangement links TRBV6-6 to TRBJ1-5; TRBD1 aligns across 7 bases. This CDR3 region has 13 residues. The germline CDR1 and CDR2 sequences are MNHNY and SVGAGI (reference sequence). After removal of 9 bases from V and 2 bases from J, the junction contained 4 bases not matched to a gene. The CDR3 region has the DNA TGTGCCAGTAGGGGGCCTGGCAATCAGCCCCAGCATTTT. It is translated as CASRGPGNQPQHF.

CDR3 in amino acids: CASSSQTGYEQYF. DNA for the CDR3: TGTGCCAGCAGCTCCCAGACAGGGTACGAGCAGTACTTC. The chain is built from TRBV7-9 and TRBJ2-7; TRBD1 agrees at 7 bases. CDR3 length equals 13 residues. V lost 4 bases to trimming and J lost 4 bases; unmatched junction nucleotides: 4. Germline V gene lookup returns CDR1 SEHNR and CDR2 FQNEAQ (reference sequence).

This clone has only one observation. The V gene is TRBV5-4, the J gene TRBJ1-3, with 8 nucleotides matching TRBD1. This CDR3 is 15 amino acids long. Germline V gene sequence: CDR1 SGHNT, CDR2 YYREEE (reference sequence). The trim removed 0 bases at V and 7 bases at J, leaving 6 bases unmatched. The CDR3 loop reads CASSLGAGGVNTIYF. CDR3 nucleotides: TGTGCCAGCAGCTTGGGGGCAGGGGGCGTGAACACCATATATTTT.

The chain has TRBV27 and TRBJ1-2, with D unclear. Germline V gives CDR1 MNHEY, CDR2 SMNVEV (reference sequence). The V end was cut by 6 bases, the J end by 2 bases, with 7 bases between. The CDR3 runs to 12 residues. The CDR3 spells CASRGGNYGYTF. In DNA form, the CDR3 reads TGTGCCAGCAGGGGAGGGAACTATGGCTACACCTTC.

This chain uses TRBV28 with TRBJ2-7; a possible D gene is TRBD1 (5 bases). This CDR3 comprises 14 residues. CDR1 and CDR2 from the germline V gene are MDHEN and SYDVKM. V was shortened by 3 bases and J by 2 bases, with 11 bases between the two germline ends. This CDR3 reads CASSFQGTTYEQYF. The CDR3 DNA reads TGTGCCAGCAGTTTCCAGGGAACCACCTACGAGCAGTACTTC. Combining the CDR3 with reference TRBV28 and TRBJ2-7 gives the whole variable domain DVKVTQSSRYLVKRTGEKVFLECVQDMDHENMFWYRQDPGLGLRLIYFSYDVKMKEKGDIPEGYSVSREKKERFSLILESASTNQTSMYLCASSFQGTTYEQYFGPGTRLTVT.

The chain links TRBV30 to TRBJ2-1, with 11 bases that match TRBD2. Germline values: CDR1 GTSNPN, CDR2 SVGIG (reference sequence). The CDR3 length is 15 residues. The J segment lost 6 bases and the V segment lost 0 bases, leaving 4 bases of the junction unmatched. The CDR3 DNA reads as TGTGCCTGGAGTGTTAGCGGGAGGGTCCGCAATGAGCAGTTCTTC. It translates to CAWSVSGRVRNEQFF.

This clone was found once. The chain couples TRBV7-9 to TRBJ1-1, with 7 positions matching TRBD1. The CDR3 consists of 17 residues. Germline V CDR1 and CDR2: SEHNR, FQNEAQ (reference sequence). With V trimmed by 10 bases and J by 2 bases, 19 bases remained unmatched. The CDR3 loop is CATLDRVPPNSNTEAFF. Here the CDR3 DNA reads TGTGCCACCTTAGACAGGGTCCCTCCTAATTCCAACACTGAAGCTTTCTTT.

The V and J genes are TRBV28 and TRBJ2-4, with 13 bases that match TRBD2. Trimming cost V 4 bases and J 0 bases; bases outside gene matches: 18. CDR3 length: 22 residues. Germline lookup yields CDR1 MDHEN and CDR2 SYDVKM. The CDR3 spells CASSSSVLLAGGLGGAKNIQYF. CDR3 coding DNA: TGTGCCAGCAGTTCCTCGGTACTACTAGCGGGAGGGCTCGGGGGAGCCAAAAACATTCAGTACTTC. Full variable domain (missing parts from reference TRBV28 and TRBJ2-4): DVKVTQSSRYLVKRTGEKVFLECVQDMDHENMFWYRQDPGLGLRLIYFSYDVKMKEKGDIPEGYSVSREKKERFSLILESASTNQTSMYLCASSSSVLLAGGLGGAKNIQYFGAGTRLSVL.

The chain recombines TRBV5-4 with TRBJ2-1; D is undetermined. V was shortened by 4 bases and J by 5 bases, with 16 bases between the two germline ends. The CDR3 is 15 amino acids. Germline V gives CDR1 SGHNT, CDR2 YYREEE (reference sequence). The CDR3 DNA reads TGTGCCAGCAGCCTAATAGCATTGGGGAACAATGAGCAGTTCTTC. Residues: CASSLIALGNNEQFF.

The rearrangement links TRBV30 to TRBJ1-6, with no clear D. Germline assignment: CDR1 GTSNPN and CDR2 SVGIG (reference sequence). The CDR3 covers 12 residues. V was cut by 1 base and J by 10 bases, with 8 bases left in between. The CDR3 loop reads CAWSAHGSPLHF. Here the CDR3 DNA reads TGTGCCTGGAGTGCCCACGGGTCACCCCTCCACTTT.

The J gene is TRBJ2-7, the V gene TRBV6-6, with TRBD1 matching 9 bases. Trimming took 6 bases from V and 7 from J; bases not matched to a gene: 7. Germline CDR1 is MNHNY and CDR2 is SVGAGI (reference sequence). CDR3 size: 13 residues. CDR3 sequence reads: CASRTGTGYEQYF. DNA for the CDR3: TGTGCCAGCAGAACAGGGACAGGGTATGAGCAGTACTTC.

The rearrangement links TRBV11-1 to TRBJ2-3, with 10 bases fitting TRBD2. The junction had 6 bases not matched to a gene; V was cut back by 5 bases and J by 4 bases. The CDR3 sequence is 15 residues long. The germline gives CDR1 SGHAT, CDR2 FQDESV (reference sequence). The CDR3 nucleotides are TGTGCCAGCAGCCTAAACCTAGCGGGAGCAGATACGCAGTATTTT. Its translation: CASSLNLAGADTQYF.

The chain uses TRBV28 and TRBJ2-2; 8 positions match TRBD1. Germline-derived CDR1 and CDR2 are MDHEN and SYDVKM. The CDR3 spans 18 residues. With V trimmed by 3 bases and J by 2 bases, 11 bases remained unmatched. This chain's CDR3 is CASSLGKGQGGNTGELFF. The CDR3 nucleotides read TGTGCCAGCAGTTTGGGTAAAGGACAGGGAGGAAACACCGGGGAGCTGTTTTTT.

The chain employs TRBV5-1 and TRBJ2-7; D is ambiguous. V was clipped by 2 bases and J by 4 bases, with 10 bases between them. Germline V gene data show CDR1 as SGHRS and CDR2 as YFSETQ. CDR3 length equals 13 residues. The CDR3 sequence is CASSFGQSYEQYF. In nucleotides, the CDR3 is TGCGCCAGCAGCTTTGGGCAATCTTACGAGCAGTACTTC.

The rearrangement uses TRBV7-3 and TRBJ2-2; no clear D. V lost 2 bases and J 4 bases, leaving 5 bases between the germline ends. The CDR3 is made up of 13 amino acids. The germline V gene has CDR1 SGHTA and CDR2 FQGTGA. CDR3 sequence (DNA): TGTGCCAGCAGCTTAGCTTCCACCGGGGAGCTGTTTTTT. As protein: CASSLASTGELFF.

The chain recombines TRBV5-6 with TRBJ2-2, with D uncertain. The ends were cut back, 4 bases at V and 6 bases at J, with 10 bases in the middle. CDR1 and CDR2 from the germline V gene are SGHDT and YYEEEE. This CDR3 is 13 amino acids long. In nucleotides, the CDR3 is TGTGCCAGCAGCCTTCTCGTGGCCGGGGAGCTGTTTTTT. This gives the protein CASSLLVAGELFF.

The V and J genes are TRBV30 and TRBJ1-5, with 8 bases aligning to TRBD1. This CDR3 region has 14 residues. Germline CDR1 is GTSNPN and CDR2 is SVGIG (reference sequence). The trim removed 2 bases at V and 4 bases at J, leaving 4 bases unmatched. In nucleotides, the CDR3 is TGTGCCTGGAGTACAGGGGGTTCGAATCAGCCCCAGCATTTT. It yields the protein CAWSTGGSNQPQHF.

With regard to this clone: The junction departs from the called germline gene at one end, perhaps through a read error. The chain carries TRBV28 and TRBJ2-2; the match to TRBD2 covers 7 bases. The CDR3 consists of 17 residues. Germline V lookup: CDR1 MDHEN, CDR2 SYDVKM. This CDR3 is CASTESRAGANTGELFF. The CDR3 DNA reads as TGTGCCAGCACCGAAAGCCGGGCGGGAGCGAATACCGGGGAGCTGTTTTTT.